These 10 T cell receptor beta chains originate from one sample sequenced in a study of blood T cell repertoires in COVID-19. Libraries were prepared by immunoSEQ multiplex PCR; TCRdb keeps only in-frame clonotypes and omits some of them. Here the sample spans about 160,000 clones, more than 75% being singletons. Source material: PBMCs or T cells enriched from blood (not recorded which). All receptors derive from a middle-aged man who had recovered from COVID-19.

This chain links TRBV5-1 with TRBJ2-7; 10 bases match TRBD1. The germline gives CDR1 SGHRS, CDR2 YFSETQ. V lost 5 bases to trimming and J lost 3 bases; unmatched junction nucleotides: 5. The CDR3 runs to 14 residues. CDR3 protein: CASSYGQGVYEQYF. The CDR3 DNA reads TGCGCCAGCAGTTACGGACAGGGGGTCTACGAGCAGTACTTC.

The CDR3 DNA is TGTGCCAGCAGCTTGGATCCCCTCAGGAATCAGCCCCAGCATTTT. It is translated as CASSLDPLRNQPQHF. The rearrangement links TRBV5-5 to TRBJ1-5; D unclear. V lost 0 bases to trimming and J lost 4 bases, with 11 bases between them. Germline CDR1 is SGHKS and CDR2 is YYEKEE (reference sequence). The CDR3 totals 15 residues.

As to this clone: Other DNA sequences in the same sample also yield this CDR3. This chain uses TRBV25-1 with TRBJ1-2, with unresolved D. Germline V lookup: CDR1 MGHDK, CDR2 SYGVNS. Trimming cost V 6 bases and J 4 bases, with 18 bases left between them. The CDR3 extends over 15 amino acids. CDR3 loop: CASSPSPGVVYGYTF. In DNA, the CDR3 is TGTGCCAGCAGCCCTTCCCCTGGAGTGGTCTATGGCTACACCTTC.

The chain recombines TRBV4-2 with TRBJ2-1; tentatively, D is TRBD2 (7 bases). The CDR3 sequence is 15 residues long. The germline CDR1 and CDR2 sequences are LGHNA and YNFKEQ. V was shortened by 3 bases and J by 6 bases, with 15 bases between the two germline ends. The CDR3 DNA follows: TGTGCCAGCAGCCACCAAAGGGGGGGACGCAATGAGCAGTTCTTC. Its protein product is CASSHQRGGRNEQFF.

The chain links TRBV19 to TRBJ1-2; 9 positions agree with TRBD1. This CDR3 comprises 17 residues. Germline trimming cut 6 bases from V and 2 bases from J; bases unmatched to any gene: 13. Germline CDR1 reads LNHDA; CDR2 reads SQIVND (reference sequence). The DNA for the CDR3 is TGTGCCAGTAGACTTACAGGGGGCGGACCTGGGAACTATGGCTACACCTTC. This sequence encodes CASRLTGGGPGNYGYTF.

V is TRBV25-1 and J is TRBJ2-2, with D tentatively TRBD2 (6 bases). Germline V gene data show CDR1 as MGHDK and CDR2 as SYGVNS. V lost 8 bases, J lost 4 bases, and 17 bases lay in between. CDR3 length: 15 amino acids. CDR3 sequence: CASWEEGQGTGELFF. In DNA, the CDR3 is TGTGCCAGCTGGGAGGAAGGGCAGGGCACCGGGGAGCTGTTTTTT.

The V and J genes are TRBV7-3 and TRBJ2-3; 11 nucleotides line up with TRBD1. The CDR3 extends over 16 amino acids. Trimming cost V 3 bases and J 4 bases; bases outside gene matches: 6. The germline CDR1 and CDR2 sequences are SGHTA and FQGTGA. DNA for the CDR3: TGTGCCAGCAGCTTCGGGATGGGACAGGGGGCAGATACGCAGTATTTT. Translation: CASSFGMGQGADTQYF.

This sequence joins TRBV6-4 and TRBJ1-1; D might be TRBD1 (6 bases). This CDR3 region has 14 residues. The V and J ends lost 6 bases and 3 bases respectively, with 14 bases between them. Germline CDR1 is MRHNA and CDR2 is SNTAGT. This CDR3 is CASRRDTLHTEAFF. CDR3 nucleotide sequence: TGTGCCAGCAGGAGGGACACACTCCACACTGAAGCTTTCTTT.

The V call is TRBV15, the J call TRBJ2-5, with 7 positions matching TRBD1. The germline gives CDR1 LNHNV, CDR2 YYDKDF (reference sequence). There are 15 residues in the CDR3. Unmatched junction bases numbered 4, after V lost 1 base and J lost 2 bases. The CDR3 DNA reads TGTGCCACCAGCAGAGGAGGGGACAGACAAGAGACCCAGTACTTC. Encoded protein: CATSRGGDRQETQYF. The variable domain in full, with the rest retrieved from reference TRBV15 and TRBJ2-5, is DAMVIQNPRYQVTQFGKPVTLSCSQTLNHNVMYWYQQKSSQAPKLLFHYYDKDFNNEADTPDNFQSRRPNTSFCFLDIRSPGLGDTAMYLCATSRGGDRQETQYFGPGTRLLVL.

The genes are TRBV24-1 and TRBJ2-4, with D maybe TRBD1 (6 bases). Trimming shortened V by 4 bases and J by 12 bases, and 15 bases separated the two germline ends. This CDR3 has 13 amino acids. Per germline, CDR1 KGHDR and CDR2 SFDVKD. The CDR3 DNA sequence: TGTGCCACCAGTGAGTTAGACAGGTCCGATCAGTACTTC. This sequence encodes CATSELDRSDQYF.